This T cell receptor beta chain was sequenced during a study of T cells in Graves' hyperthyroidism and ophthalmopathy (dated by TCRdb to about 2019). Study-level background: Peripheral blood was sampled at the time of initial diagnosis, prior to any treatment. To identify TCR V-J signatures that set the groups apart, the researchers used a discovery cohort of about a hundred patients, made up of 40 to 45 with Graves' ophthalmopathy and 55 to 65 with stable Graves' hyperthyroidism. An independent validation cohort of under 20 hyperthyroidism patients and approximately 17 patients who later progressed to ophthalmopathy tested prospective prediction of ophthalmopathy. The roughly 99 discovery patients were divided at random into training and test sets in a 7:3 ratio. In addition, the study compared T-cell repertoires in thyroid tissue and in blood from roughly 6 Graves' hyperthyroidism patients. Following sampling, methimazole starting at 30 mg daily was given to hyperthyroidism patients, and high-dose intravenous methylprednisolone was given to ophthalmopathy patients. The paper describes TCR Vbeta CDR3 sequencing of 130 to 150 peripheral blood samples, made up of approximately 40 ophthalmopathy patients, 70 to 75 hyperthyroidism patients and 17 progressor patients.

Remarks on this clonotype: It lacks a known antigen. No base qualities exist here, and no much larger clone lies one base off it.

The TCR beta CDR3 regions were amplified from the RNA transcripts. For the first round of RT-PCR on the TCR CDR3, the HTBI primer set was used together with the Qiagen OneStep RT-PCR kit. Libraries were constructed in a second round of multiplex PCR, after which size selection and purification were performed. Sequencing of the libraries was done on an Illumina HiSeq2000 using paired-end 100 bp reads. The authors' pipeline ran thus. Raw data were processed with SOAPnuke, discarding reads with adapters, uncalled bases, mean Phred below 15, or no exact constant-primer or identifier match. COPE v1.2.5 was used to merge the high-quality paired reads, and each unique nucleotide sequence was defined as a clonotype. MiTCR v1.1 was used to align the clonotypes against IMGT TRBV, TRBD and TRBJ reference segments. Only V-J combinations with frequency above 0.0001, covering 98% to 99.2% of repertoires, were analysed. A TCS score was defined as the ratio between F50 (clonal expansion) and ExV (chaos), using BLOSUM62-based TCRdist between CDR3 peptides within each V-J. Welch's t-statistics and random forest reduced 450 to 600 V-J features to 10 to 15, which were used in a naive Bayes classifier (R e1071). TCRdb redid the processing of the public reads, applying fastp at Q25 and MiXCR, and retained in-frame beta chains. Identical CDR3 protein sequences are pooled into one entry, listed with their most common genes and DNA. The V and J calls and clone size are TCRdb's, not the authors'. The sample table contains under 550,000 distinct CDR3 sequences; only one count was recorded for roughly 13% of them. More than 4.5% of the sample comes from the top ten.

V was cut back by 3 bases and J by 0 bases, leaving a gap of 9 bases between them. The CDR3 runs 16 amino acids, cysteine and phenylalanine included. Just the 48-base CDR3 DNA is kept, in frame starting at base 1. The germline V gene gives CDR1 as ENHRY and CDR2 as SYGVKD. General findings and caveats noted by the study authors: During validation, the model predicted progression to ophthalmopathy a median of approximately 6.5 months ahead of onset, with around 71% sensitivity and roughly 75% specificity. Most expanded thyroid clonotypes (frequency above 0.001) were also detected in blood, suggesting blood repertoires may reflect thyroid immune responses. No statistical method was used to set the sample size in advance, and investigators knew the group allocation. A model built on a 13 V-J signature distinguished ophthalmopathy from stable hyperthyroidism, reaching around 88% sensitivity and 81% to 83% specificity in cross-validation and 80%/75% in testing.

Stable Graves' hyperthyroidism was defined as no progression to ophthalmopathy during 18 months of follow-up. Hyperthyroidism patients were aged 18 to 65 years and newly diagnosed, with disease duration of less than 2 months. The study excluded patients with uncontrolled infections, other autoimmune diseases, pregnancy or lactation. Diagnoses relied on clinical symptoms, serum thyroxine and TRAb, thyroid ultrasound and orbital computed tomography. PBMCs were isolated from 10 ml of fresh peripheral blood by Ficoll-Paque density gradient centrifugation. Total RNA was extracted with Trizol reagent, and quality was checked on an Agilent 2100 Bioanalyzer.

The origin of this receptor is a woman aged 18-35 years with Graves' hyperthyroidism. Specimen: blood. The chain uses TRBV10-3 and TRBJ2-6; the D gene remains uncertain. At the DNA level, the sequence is TGTGCCATCAGTGATAAGGTTATCTCTGGGGCCAACGTCCTGACTTTC. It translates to CAISDKVISGANVLTF.